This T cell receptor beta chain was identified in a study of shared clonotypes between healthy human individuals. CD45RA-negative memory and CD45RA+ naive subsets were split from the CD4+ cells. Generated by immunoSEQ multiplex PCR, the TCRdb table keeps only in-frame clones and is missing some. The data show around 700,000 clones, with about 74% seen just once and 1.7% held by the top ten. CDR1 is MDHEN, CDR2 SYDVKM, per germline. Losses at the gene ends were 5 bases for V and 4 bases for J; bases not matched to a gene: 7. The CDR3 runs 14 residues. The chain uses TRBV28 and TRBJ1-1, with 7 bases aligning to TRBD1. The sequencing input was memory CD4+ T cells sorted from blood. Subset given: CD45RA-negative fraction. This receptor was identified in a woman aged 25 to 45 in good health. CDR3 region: CASSPPGQITEAFF. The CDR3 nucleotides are TGTGCCAGCAGTCCTCCGGGACAGATCACTGAAGCTTTCTTT. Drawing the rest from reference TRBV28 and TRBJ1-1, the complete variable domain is DVKVTQSSRYLVKRTGEKVFLECVQDMDHENMFWYRQDPGLGLRLIYFSYDVKMKEKGDIPEGYSVSREKKERFSLILESASTNQTSMYLCASSPPGQITEAFFGQGTRLTVV.